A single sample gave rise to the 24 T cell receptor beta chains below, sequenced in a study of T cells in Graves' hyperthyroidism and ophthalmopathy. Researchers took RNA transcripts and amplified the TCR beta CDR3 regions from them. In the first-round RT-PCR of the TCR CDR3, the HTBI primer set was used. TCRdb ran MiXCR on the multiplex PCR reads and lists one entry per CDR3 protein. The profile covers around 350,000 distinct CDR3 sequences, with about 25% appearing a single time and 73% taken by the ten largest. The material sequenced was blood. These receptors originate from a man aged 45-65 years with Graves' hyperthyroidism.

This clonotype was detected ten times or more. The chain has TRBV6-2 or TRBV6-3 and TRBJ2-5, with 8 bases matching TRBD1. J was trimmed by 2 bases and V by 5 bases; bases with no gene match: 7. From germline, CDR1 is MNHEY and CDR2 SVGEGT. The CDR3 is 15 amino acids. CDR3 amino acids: CASSPRGQGQETQYF. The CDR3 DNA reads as TGTGCCAGCAGTCCGCGAGGACAGGGTCAAGAGACCCAGTACTTC.

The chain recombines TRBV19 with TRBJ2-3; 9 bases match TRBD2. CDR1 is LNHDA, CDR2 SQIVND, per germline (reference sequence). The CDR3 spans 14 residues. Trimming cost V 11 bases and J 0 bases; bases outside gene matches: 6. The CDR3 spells CAAGTSSSTDTQYF. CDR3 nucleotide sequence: TGTGCCGCCGGGACTAGCTCTAGCACAGATACGCAGTATTTT.

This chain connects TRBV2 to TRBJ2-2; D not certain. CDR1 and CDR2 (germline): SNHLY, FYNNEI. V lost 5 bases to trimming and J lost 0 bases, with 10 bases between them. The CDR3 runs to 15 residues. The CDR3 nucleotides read TGTGCCAGCAGTATGGGCTTTACGAACACCGGGGAGCTGTTTTTT. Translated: CASSMGFTNTGELFF.

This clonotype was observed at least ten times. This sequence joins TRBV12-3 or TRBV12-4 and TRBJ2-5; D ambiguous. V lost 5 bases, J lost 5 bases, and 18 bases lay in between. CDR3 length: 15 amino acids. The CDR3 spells CASSPYGAPRETQYF. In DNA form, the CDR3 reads TGTGCCAGCAGTCCCTATGGAGCTCCCCGGGAGACCCAGTACTTC.

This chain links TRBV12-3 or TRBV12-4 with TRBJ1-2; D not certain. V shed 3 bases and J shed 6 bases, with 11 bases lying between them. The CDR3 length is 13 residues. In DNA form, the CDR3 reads TGTGCCAGCAGTTTTCTGCTGCTGGATGGCTACACCTTC. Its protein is CASSFLLLDGYTF.

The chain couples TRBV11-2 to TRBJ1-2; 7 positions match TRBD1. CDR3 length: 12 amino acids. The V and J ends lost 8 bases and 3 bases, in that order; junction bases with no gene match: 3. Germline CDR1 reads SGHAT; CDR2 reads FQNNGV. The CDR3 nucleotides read TGTGCCAGCGGCAGGGGGGACTATGGCTACACCTTC. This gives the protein CASGRGDYGYTF.

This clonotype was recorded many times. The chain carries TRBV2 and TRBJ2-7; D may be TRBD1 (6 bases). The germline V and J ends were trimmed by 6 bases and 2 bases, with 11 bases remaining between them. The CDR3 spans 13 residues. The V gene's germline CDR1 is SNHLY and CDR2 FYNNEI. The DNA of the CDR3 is TGTGCCAGCAGATTAGACAGGACCTACGAGCAGTACTTC. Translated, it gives CASRLDRTYEQYF.

CDR3 nucleotides: TGTGCCAGCAGCTTAACTAGATCCGACGAGCAGTACTTC. Encoded protein: CASSLTRSDEQYF. The rearrangement links TRBV7-3 to TRBJ2-7, with D uncertain. Trimming stripped 0 bases from V and 5 bases from J, with 8 bases between. This CDR3 comprises 13 residues. Germline V gene data show CDR1 as SGHTA and CDR2 as FQGTGA.

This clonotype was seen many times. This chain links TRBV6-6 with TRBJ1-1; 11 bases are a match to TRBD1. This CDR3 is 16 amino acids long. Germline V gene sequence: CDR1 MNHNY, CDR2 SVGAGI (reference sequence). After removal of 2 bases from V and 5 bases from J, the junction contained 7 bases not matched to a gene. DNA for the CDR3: TGTGCCAGCAGTTACGAAAGAGGGACAGGGGGAACTGAAGCTTTCTTT. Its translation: CASSYERGTGGTEAFF.

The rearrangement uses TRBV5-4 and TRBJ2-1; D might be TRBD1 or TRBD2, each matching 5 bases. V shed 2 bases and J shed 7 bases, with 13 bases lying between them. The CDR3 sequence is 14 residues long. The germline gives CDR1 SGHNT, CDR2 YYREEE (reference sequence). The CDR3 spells CASSLVGTGNEQFF. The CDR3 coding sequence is TGTGCCAGCAGCTTAGTCGGGACGGGGAATGAGCAGTTCTTC.

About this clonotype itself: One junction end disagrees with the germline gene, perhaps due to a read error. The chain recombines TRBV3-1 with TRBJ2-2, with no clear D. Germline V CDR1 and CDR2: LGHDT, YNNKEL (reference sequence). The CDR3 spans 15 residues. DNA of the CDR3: TGTGCCAACAGCCGCCTCGACTTGACCACCGGGGAGCTGTTTTTT. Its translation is CANSRLDLTTGELFF.

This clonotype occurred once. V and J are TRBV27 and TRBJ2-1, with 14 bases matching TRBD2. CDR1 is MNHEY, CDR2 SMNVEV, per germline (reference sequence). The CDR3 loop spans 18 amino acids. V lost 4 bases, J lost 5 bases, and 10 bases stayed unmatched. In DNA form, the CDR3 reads TGTGCCAGCAGTTCCAGACTAGCGGGAGGGCCGCCGAACAATGAGCAGTTCTTC. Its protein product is CASSSRLAGGPPNNEQFF.

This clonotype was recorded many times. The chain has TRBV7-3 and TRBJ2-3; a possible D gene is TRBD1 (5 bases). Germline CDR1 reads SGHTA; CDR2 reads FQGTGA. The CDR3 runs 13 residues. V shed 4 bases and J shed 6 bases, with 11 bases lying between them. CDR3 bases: TGTGCCAGCAGCTACACCAGGGTGGATACGCAGTATTTT. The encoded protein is CASSYTRVDTQYF.

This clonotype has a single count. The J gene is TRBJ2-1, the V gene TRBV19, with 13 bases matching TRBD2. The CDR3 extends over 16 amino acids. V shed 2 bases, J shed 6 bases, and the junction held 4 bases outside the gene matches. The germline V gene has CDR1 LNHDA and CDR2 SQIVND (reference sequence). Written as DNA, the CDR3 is TGTGCCAGTAGTATACCGACTAGCGGGGGGCCCAATGAGCAGTTCTTC. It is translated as CASSIPTSGGPNEQFF.

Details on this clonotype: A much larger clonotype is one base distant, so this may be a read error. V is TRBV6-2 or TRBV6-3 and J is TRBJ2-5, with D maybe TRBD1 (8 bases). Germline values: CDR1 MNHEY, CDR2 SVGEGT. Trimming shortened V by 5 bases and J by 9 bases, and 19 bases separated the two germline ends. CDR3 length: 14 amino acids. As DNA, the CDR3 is TGTGCCAGCAGTCCACCACAGGGGGGGGAGGCCCAGTACTTC. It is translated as CASSPPQGGEAQYF.

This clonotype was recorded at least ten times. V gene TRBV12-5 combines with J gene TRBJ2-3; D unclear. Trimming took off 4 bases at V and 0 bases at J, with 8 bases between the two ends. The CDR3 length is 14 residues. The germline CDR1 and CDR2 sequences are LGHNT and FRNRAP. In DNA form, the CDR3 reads TGTGCTAGTGGTTCCCCCAATAGCACAGATACGCAGTATTTT. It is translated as CASGSPNSTDTQYF.

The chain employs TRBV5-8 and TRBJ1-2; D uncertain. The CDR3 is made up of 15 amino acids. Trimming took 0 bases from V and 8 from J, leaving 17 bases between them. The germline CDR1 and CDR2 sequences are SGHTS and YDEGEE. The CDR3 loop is CASSLGVGGREGYTF. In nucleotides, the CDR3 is TGTGCCAGCAGCTTGGGAGTGGGAGGAAGAGAAGGCTACACCTTC.

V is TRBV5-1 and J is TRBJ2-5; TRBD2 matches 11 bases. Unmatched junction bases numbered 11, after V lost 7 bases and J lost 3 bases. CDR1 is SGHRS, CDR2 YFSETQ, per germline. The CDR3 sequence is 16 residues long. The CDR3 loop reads CASGPSGRFSEETQYF. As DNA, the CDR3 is TGCGCCAGCGGACCTAGCGGGAGGTTCTCAGAAGAGACCCAGTACTTC.

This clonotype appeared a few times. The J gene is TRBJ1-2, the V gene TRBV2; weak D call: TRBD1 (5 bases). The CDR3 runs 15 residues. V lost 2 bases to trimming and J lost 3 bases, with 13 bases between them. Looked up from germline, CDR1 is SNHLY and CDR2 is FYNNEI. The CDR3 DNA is TGTGCCAGCAGTGAAACCTCAGGGCCGGACTATGGCTACACCTTC. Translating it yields CASSETSGPDYGYTF.

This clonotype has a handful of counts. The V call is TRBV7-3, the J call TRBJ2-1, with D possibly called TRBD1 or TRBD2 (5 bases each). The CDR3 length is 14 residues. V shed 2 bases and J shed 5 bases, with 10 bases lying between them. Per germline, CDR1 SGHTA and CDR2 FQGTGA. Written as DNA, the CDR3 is TGTGCCAGCAGCTTATTAGGGGACGACAATGAGCAGTTCTTC. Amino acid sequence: CASSLLGDDNEQFF.

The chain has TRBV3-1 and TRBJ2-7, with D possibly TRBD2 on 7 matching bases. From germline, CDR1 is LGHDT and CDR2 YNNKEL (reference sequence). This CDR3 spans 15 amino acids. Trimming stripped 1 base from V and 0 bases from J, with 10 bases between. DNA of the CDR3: TGTGCCAGCAGCCAAGTGGGGGGGGCCTCCTACGAGCAGTACTTC. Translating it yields CASSQVGGASYEQYF.

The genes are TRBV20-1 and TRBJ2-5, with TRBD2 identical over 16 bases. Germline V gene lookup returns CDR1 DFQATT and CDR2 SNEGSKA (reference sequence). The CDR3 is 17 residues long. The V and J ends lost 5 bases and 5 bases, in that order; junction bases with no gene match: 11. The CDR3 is CSAGTGTSGRAVETQYF. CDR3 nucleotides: TGCAGTGCTGGGACCGGGACTAGCGGGAGGGCCGTGGAGACCCAGTACTTC.

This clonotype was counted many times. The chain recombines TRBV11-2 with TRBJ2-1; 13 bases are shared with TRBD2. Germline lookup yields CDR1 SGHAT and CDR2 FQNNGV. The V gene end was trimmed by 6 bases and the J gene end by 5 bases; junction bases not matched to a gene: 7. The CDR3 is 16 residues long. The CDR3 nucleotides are TGTGCCAGCAGTACACGACTAGCGGGAGGCCACAATGAGCAGTTCTTC. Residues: CASSTRLAGGHNEQFF.

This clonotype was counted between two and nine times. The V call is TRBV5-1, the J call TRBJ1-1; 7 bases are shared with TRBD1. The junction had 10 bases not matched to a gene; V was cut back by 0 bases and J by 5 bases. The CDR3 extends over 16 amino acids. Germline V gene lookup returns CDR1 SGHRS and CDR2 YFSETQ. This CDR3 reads CASSLERQGVGTEAFF. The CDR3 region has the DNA TGCGCCAGCAGCTTGGAGAGACAGGGAGTAGGAACTGAAGCTTTCTTT.